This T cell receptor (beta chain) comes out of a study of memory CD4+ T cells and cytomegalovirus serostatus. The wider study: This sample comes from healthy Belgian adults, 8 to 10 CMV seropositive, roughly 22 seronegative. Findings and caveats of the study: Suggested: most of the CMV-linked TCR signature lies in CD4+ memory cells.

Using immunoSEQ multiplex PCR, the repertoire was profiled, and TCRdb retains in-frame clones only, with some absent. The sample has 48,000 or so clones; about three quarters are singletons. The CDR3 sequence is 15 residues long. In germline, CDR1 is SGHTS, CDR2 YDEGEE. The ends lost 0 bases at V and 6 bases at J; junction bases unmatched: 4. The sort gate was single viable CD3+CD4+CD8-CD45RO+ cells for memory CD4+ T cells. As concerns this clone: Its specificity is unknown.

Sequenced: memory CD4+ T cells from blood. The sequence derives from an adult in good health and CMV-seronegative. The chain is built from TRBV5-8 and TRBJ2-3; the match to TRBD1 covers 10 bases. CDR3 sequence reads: CASSLGDRGEDTQYF. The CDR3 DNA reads TGTGCCAGCAGCTTGGGGGACAGGGGAGAGGATACGCAGTATTTT.